One and the same sample provided the 11 T cell receptor beta chains below, sequenced in a study of blood T cell repertoires in COVID-19 (TCRdb year 2020). The library was generated by the immunoSEQ multiplex PCR assay. TCRdb holds this immuneACCESS table with in-frame rearrangements only. Some clones are missing; in checked studies, unresolved V genes explain under half, and the rest has no known cause. Recorded for this sample are 150,000 to 200,000 clones; more than 75% of them occurred a single time. Clones ranked in the top ten supply approximately 4.5% of the sample. The sequenced material came from peripheral blood. These receptors all stem from a human donor in a cohort sampled during active COVID-19.

The table lists this clone with a count of one. The chain carries TRBV28 and TRBJ1-5; D may be TRBD1 (5 bases). Germline values: CDR1 MDHEN, CDR2 SYDVKM. V dropped 8 bases and J dropped 2 bases, with 22 bases sitting between them. The CDR3 runs 17 residues. CDR3 sequence reads: CASAVGTIGLGNQPQHF. The CDR3 bases are TGTGCCAGCGCGGTGGGGACTATCGGTCTGGGCAATCAGCCCCAGCATTTT.

The chain joins TRBV5-1 to TRBJ2-7; TRBD2 aligns across 8 bases. Germline CDR1 is SGHRS and CDR2 is YFSETQ. The CDR3 sequence is 18 residues long. Unmatched junction bases numbered 13, after V lost 0 bases and J lost 2 bases. CDR3 loop: CASSLGPVGSGTTYEQYF. The CDR3 coding sequence is TGCGCCAGCAGCTTGGGCCCCGTTGGTAGCGGGACAACCTACGAGCAGTACTTC.

This chain uses TRBV5-4 with TRBJ1-6, with TRBD1 as a possible D gene (6 bases). Germline CDR1 SGHNT, CDR2 YYREEE (reference sequence). This CDR3 comprises 17 residues. V gave up 4 bases and J gave up 0 bases, with 14 bases separating them. CDR3 coding DNA: TGTGCCAGCAGCCCCGGAGGACAGAGCTCCTATAATTCACCCCTCCACTTT. It is translated as CASSPGGQSSYNSPLHF.

This clone was seen only once. The genes are TRBV6-1 and TRBJ1-2, with TRBD1 matching 7 bases. The CDR3 has 15 residues. Trimming cost V 3 bases and J 4 bases; bases outside gene matches: 8. The germline V gene encodes CDR1 MNHNS and CDR2 SASEGT. CDR3 in DNA: TGTGCCAGCAGTGAGGGGACAGTAAAGGGCTATGGCTACACCTTC. Amino acid sequence: CASSEGTVKGYGYTF.

J is TRBJ1-2 and V is TRBV10-2; 8 nucleotides match TRBD1. CDR1 is WSHSY, CDR2 SAAADI, per germline. The CDR3 loop spans 14 amino acids. V lost 2 bases and J lost 3; bases outside the gene matches: 2. Here the CDR3 DNA reads TGCGCCAGCAGTGAGGACAGGGGAGACTATGGCTACACCTTC. Protein product: CASSEDRGDYGYTF.

The rearrangement links TRBV19 to TRBJ1-2; tentatively, D is TRBD1 (5 bases). CDR3 length: 14 residues. Trimming took 4 bases from V and 5 from J, leaving 14 bases between them. Germline V gene data show CDR1 as LNHDA and CDR2 as SQIVND (reference sequence). CDR3 in amino acids: CASSTKSRAYGYTF. CDR3 DNA sequence: TGTGCCAGTAGTACTAAGTCCAGGGCTTATGGCTACACCTTC.

This clone was counted ten times or more. CDR3 in DNA: TGTGCCAGCAGCGTGACTACGAACACCGGGGAGCTGTTTTTT. This translates into CASSVTTNTGELFF. The V and J genes are TRBV11-3 and TRBJ2-2; weak D call: TRBD2 (5 bases). Germline V lookup: CDR1 SGHNT, CDR2 YENEEA. V was trimmed by 5 bases and J by 0 bases, leaving 7 bases between them. The CDR3 runs 14 residues.

V and J are TRBV18 and TRBJ2-1; 10 nucleotides match TRBD1. The germline V gene encodes CDR1 KGHSH and CDR2 LQKENI. CDR3 length: 17 residues. The trim removed 1 base at V and 4 bases at J, leaving 7 bases unmatched. The CDR3 is CASSPLFGQGEYNEQFF. CDR3 nucleotide sequence: TGTGCCAGCTCACCACTCTTCGGACAGGGGGAATACAATGAGCAGTTCTTC. The complete variable domain, with remaining parts taken from reference TRBV18 and TRBJ2-1, reads NAGVMQNPRHLVRRRGQEARLRCSPMKGHSHVYWYRQLPEEGLKFMVYLQKENIIDESGMPKERFSAEFPKEGPSILRIQQVVRGDSAAYFCASSPLFGQGEYNEQFFGPGTRLTVL.

This sequence joins TRBV4-1 and TRBJ2-5; possibly TRBD1 for D (6 bases). V was shortened by 0 bases and J by 2 bases, with 16 bases between the two germline ends. The CDR3 length is 17 residues. Germline V CDR1 and CDR2: MGHRA, YSYEKL. The CDR3 loop reads CASSQDKETGFQETQYF. The DNA for the CDR3 is TGCGCCAGCAGCCAAGACAAAGAGACAGGATTTCAAGAGACCCAGTACTTC.

Points on this clone: The identical CDR3 is also encoded by other nucleotide sequences in the sample. The rearrangement links TRBV5-1 to TRBJ1-5, with 9 nucleotides matching TRBD1. V was pared by 0 bases and J by 4 bases, with 2 bases of the junction left unmatched. Germline CDR1 and CDR2: SGHRS and YFSETQ. CDR3 length equals 15 residues. The CDR3 sequence: CASSLEGQGNQPQHF. CDR3 bases: TGCGCCAGCAGCTTGGAGGGACAGGGTAATCAGCCCCAGCATTTT.

The chain links TRBV5-1 to TRBJ1-1; possibly TRBD1 for D (6 bases). V lost 4 bases and J lost 5, with 21 bases in between. The CDR3 runs 16 residues. The germline V gene encodes CDR1 SGHRS and CDR2 YFSETQ. The CDR3 is CASSPPIGRGNTEAFF. In DNA form, the CDR3 reads TGCGCCAGCAGCCCGCCAATTGGCAGGGGAAATACTGAAGCTTTCTTT.